This passage covers 12 T cell receptor beta chains from one sample sequenced in a study of blood T cell repertoires in COVID-19 (TCRdb year 2020). The library was produced with the immunoSEQ multiplex PCR assay. TCRdb obtained this table from immuneACCESS and retained in-frame rearrangements with V and J assigned. These tables miss some clones; where compared with another copy, unresolved V genes account for less than half of the shortfall, and the remainder is unexplained. In this sample the table shows approximately 350,000 clones, around 83% of which occur a single time. Clones ranked in the top ten supply less than 6% of the sample. Sequenced: PBMCs or T cells enriched from blood (not recorded which). These receptors all come from a woman in her 50s who had recovered from COVID-19.

For the CDR3, the DNA is TGTGCCAGTAGTATAGGGGGGCACAGGAACACTGAAGCTTTCTTT. Protein: CASSIGGHRNTEAFF. The J gene is TRBJ1-1, the V gene TRBV19; maybe TRBD1 (6 bases). CDR3 size: 15 residues. Germline values: CDR1 LNHDA, CDR2 SQIVND (reference sequence). V was pared by 1 base and J by 1 base, with 10 bases between.

V is TRBV30 and J is TRBJ1-2; a possible D gene is TRBD1 (6 bases). V was shortened by 1 base and J by 4 bases, with 19 bases between the two germline ends. The germline gives CDR1 GTSNPN, CDR2 SVGIG (reference sequence). The CDR3 loop spans 16 amino acids. CDR3 sequence reads: CAWSDPAGRGIYGYTF. Here the CDR3 DNA reads TGTGCCTGGAGTGACCCCGCCGGGAGGGGGATCTATGGCTACACCTTC.

The J gene is TRBJ2-7, the V gene TRBV25-1, with D tentatively TRBD2 (6 bases). Germline loops: CDR1 MGHDK, CDR2 SYGVNS. Deletions cut 3 bases from V and 2 bases from J, with 14 bases between. This CDR3 comprises 15 residues. The CDR3 DNA follows: TGTGCCAGCAGTGATGTCCGGGACTCAGCCTACGAGCAGTACTTC. As protein: CASSDVRDSAYEQYF.

The chain couples TRBV11-2 to TRBJ1-1; 7 nucleotides align to TRBD1. The V gene end was trimmed by 6 bases and the J gene end by 4 bases; junction bases not matched to a gene: 8. CDR1 is SGHAT and CDR2 is FQNNGV in the germline V gene. The CDR3 contains 14 residues. CDR3 region: CASRSYRGGTEAFF. The DNA for the CDR3 is TGTGCCAGCAGATCTTACAGGGGCGGCACTGAAGCTTTCTTT.

V gene TRBV20-1 combines with J gene TRBJ2-3; D is possibly TRBD2 (6 bases). Per germline, CDR1 DFQATT and CDR2 SNEGSKA (reference sequence). V shed 3 bases and J shed 4 bases, with 14 bases lying between them. This CDR3 comprises 14 residues. The DNA for the CDR3 is TGCAGTGCTAGTGTAGCGGTGATGGCAGATACGCAGTATTTT. The encoded protein is CSASVAVMADTQYF.

The chain is built from TRBV7-9 and TRBJ1-2; 7 bases fit TRBD1. V was pared by 5 bases and J by 4 bases, with 19 bases of the junction left unmatched. CDR1 SEHNR and CDR2 FQNEAQ come from the germline V gene (reference sequence). The CDR3 spans 18 residues. CDR3 sequence (DNA): TGTGCCAGCAGCCTGAGGGGAGGACAGGAAGCCTTTGGCTATGGCTACACCTTC. Protein product: CASSLRGGQEAFGYGYTF.

The chain recombines TRBV18 with TRBJ1-5; tentative D call: TRBD1 (6 bases). CDR1 and CDR2 (germline): KGHSH, LQKENI. This CDR3 has 15 amino acids. V lost 3 bases to trimming and J lost 2 bases, with 11 bases between them. The CDR3 DNA is TGTGCCAGCTCACCTCCCCCAGGGGGCAATCAGCCCCAGCATTTT. Protein: CASSPPPGGNQPQHF.

The genes are TRBV19 and TRBJ1-1, with 7 bases identical to TRBD1. The CDR3 is 15 residues long. V was pared by 7 bases and J by 5 bases, with 13 bases of the junction left unmatched. Per the germline V gene, CDR1 is LNHDA and CDR2 is SQIVND (reference sequence). The CDR3 region is CASTPLDRVRTEAFF. The CDR3 region has the DNA TGTGCCAGTACCCCTCTAGACAGGGTAAGGACTGAAGCTTTCTTT.

This chain joins TRBV7-2 and TRBJ2-5; perhaps TRBD1 as D (6 bases). V lost 6 bases to trimming and J lost 4 bases, with 15 bases between them. The CDR3 consists of 14 residues. From germline, CDR1 is SGHTA and CDR2 FQGNSA. The CDR3 region has the DNA TGTGCCAGCAGAAATACAGGGTCCGGAGAGACCCAGTACTTC. This sequence encodes CASRNTGSGETQYF.

The chain employs TRBV29-1 and TRBJ1-2, with 12 bases lining up with TRBD1. Trimming at V came to 7 bases and at J to 8 bases, leaving 5 bases not matched to a gene. The CDR3 consists of 12 residues. CDR1 is SQVTM, CDR2 ANQGSEA, per germline. The CDR3 DNA follows: TGCAGCGAGGGACAGGGGGCAGTAGGCTACACCTTC. Translated, it gives CSEGQGAVGYTF.

The chain joins TRBV29-1 to TRBJ1-1; D is unclear. The CDR3 is 13 amino acids. Trimming stripped 6 bases from V and 1 base from J, with 12 bases between. Germline V lookup: CDR1 SQVTM, CDR2 ANQGSEA. The CDR3 loop reads CSVLGGKNTEAFF. The CDR3, as DNA: TGCAGCGTCCTAGGCGGTAAGAACACTGAAGCTTTCTTT.

V gene TRBV19 combines with J gene TRBJ1-4; 9 positions agree with TRBD1. The V segment lost 4 bases and the J segment 5 bases; nucleotides outside the gene matches: 8. Germline loops: CDR1 LNHDA, CDR2 SQIVND (reference sequence). The CDR3 runs to 16 residues. The CDR3 bases are TGTGCCAGTAGTACCTCTACAGGGGGCCCGAATGAAAAACTGTTTTTT. It specifies CASSTSTGGPNEKLFF.